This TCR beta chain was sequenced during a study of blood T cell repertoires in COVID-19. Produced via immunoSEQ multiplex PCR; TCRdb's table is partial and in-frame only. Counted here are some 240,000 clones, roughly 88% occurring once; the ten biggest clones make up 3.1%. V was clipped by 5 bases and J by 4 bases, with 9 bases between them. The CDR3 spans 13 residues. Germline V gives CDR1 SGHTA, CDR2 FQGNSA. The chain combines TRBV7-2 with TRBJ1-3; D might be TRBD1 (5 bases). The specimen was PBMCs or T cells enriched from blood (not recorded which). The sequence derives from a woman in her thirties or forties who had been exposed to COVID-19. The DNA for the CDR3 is TGTGCCAGCAGCACAGGCACGGGAAACACCATATATTTT. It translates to CASSTGTGNTIYF.